These 18 T cell receptor beta chains share one sample of origin, sequenced in a study of OX40 agonist ivuxolimab in advanced cancers. Using immunoSEQ multiplex PCR, the repertoire was profiled, and TCRdb retains in-frame clones only, with some absent. The sample carries 10,000 to 15,000 clones, about 80% recorded once. Sample: CD4+ or CD8+ T cells sorted from blood, taken in a trial of the OX40 agonist ivuxolimab. These receptors were taken from an adult with an advanced solid tumor such as melanoma, head and neck, liver or kidney cancer.

The chain links TRBV19 to TRBJ1-1; D gene ambiguous. Germline-derived CDR1 and CDR2 are LNHDA and SQIVND (reference sequence). There are 13 residues in the CDR3. V was cut by 7 bases and J by 8 bases, with 17 bases left in between. For the CDR3, the DNA is TGTGCCAGTAACATCAGGCTGACGAGCGAAGCTTTCTTT. Its protein is CASNIRLTSEAFF.

The chain has TRBV7-9 and TRBJ2-7; 10 bases align to TRBD2. V lost 1 base and J lost 5; bases outside the gene matches: 8. The CDR3 consists of 16 residues. Looked up from germline, CDR1 is SEHNR and CDR2 is FQNEAQ (reference sequence). CDR3 in DNA: TGTGCCAGCAGCTTAGAGTTTAGCGGGAGGCGGGACGAGCAGTACTTC. Protein product: CASSLEFSGRRDEQYF.

Sample share makes this clone medium-sized. This chain links TRBV6-1 with TRBJ1-5; D might be TRBD1 (6 bases). Trimming took 2 bases from V and 2 from J, leaving 13 bases between them. The length of the CDR3 is 16 residues. Germline assignment: CDR1 MNHNS and CDR2 SASEGT. This CDR3 is CASSEMAGEGNQPQHF. The CDR3 nucleotides read TGTGCCAGCAGTGAAATGGCAGGGGAGGGCAATCAGCCCCAGCATTTT.

V and J are TRBV4-3 and TRBJ2-1; D is possibly TRBD2 (5 bases). Trimming stripped 3 bases from V and 5 bases from J, with 14 bases between. This CDR3 is 15 amino acids long. Germline V gives CDR1 LGHNA, CDR2 YSLEER. The CDR3 loop reads CASSQVFRGDNEQFF. The DNA of the CDR3 is TGCGCCAGCAGCCAGGTTTTTCGGGGAGACAATGAGCAGTTCTTC.

The chain combines TRBV4-3 with TRBJ2-7, with 10 nucleotides matching TRBD2. The V gene end was trimmed by 4 bases and the J gene end by 3 bases; junction bases not matched to a gene: 12. The germline CDR1 and CDR2 sequences are LGHNA and YSLEER. This CDR3 region has 17 residues. DNA for the CDR3: TGCGCCAGCAGCCCAGACTGGGCAGCGGGAGGGCGCTACGAGCAGTACTTC. Translating gives CASSPDWAAGGRYEQYF.

The gene calls are TRBV7-2 and TRBJ2-1; the match to TRBD1 covers 8 bases. After removal of 5 bases from V and 8 bases from J, the junction contained 14 bases not matched to a gene. Germline lookup yields CDR1 SGHTA and CDR2 FQGNSA. The CDR3 consists of 16 residues. For the CDR3, the DNA is TGTGCCAGCAGCATAACAGGGGGGATGAGTATCGATGAGCAGTTCTTC. It translates to CASSITGGMSIDEQFF.

The genes are TRBV15 and TRBJ1-4; D gene uncertain. Germline loops: CDR1 LNHNV, CDR2 YYDKDF (reference sequence). V lost 7 bases and J lost 0, with 9 bases in between. This CDR3 has 14 amino acids. CDR3 loop: CATTPVATNEKLFF. As DNA, the CDR3 is TGTGCCACCACCCCGGTAGCAACTAATGAAAAACTGTTTTTT.

By proportion, this clone is medium-sized. J is TRBJ2-7 and V is TRBV23-1, with D possibly TRBD1 on 5 matching bases. TRBV23-1 is marked as an open reading frame, function uncertain. The CDR3 consists of 15 residues. V dropped 0 bases and J dropped 13 bases, with 22 bases sitting between them. Here the CDR3 reads CASSQSRQKVSRAYF. As DNA, the CDR3 is TGCGCCAGCAGTCAATCCAGACAGAAGGTTTCTAGGGCTTACTTC.

CDR3 bases: TGCGCCAGCAGTGCTTCCTACGAGCAGTACTTC. This gives the protein CASSASYEQYF. The chain uses TRBV10-2 and TRBJ2-7; the D is unclear. Trimming left V 4 bases short and J 1 base short, with 2 bases between. There are 11 residues in the CDR3. CDR1 is WSHSY, CDR2 SAAADI, per germline.

The chain recombines TRBV7-9 with TRBJ2-7, with 8 bases aligning to TRBD1. Per germline, CDR1 SEHNR and CDR2 FQNEAQ (reference sequence). There are 14 residues in the CDR3. J was trimmed by 1 base and V by 5 bases; bases with no gene match: 4. CDR3 in amino acids: CASSQTGVSYEQYF. The CDR3 DNA reads TGTGCCAGCAGCCAGACAGGGGTATCCTACGAGCAGTACTTC.

This clone was observed a handful of times. The chain recombines TRBV6-6 with TRBJ2-1, with unresolved D. V was clipped by 5 bases and J by 8 bases, with 7 bases between them. There are 11 residues in the CDR3. Looked up from germline, CDR1 is MNHNY and CDR2 is SVGAGI (reference sequence). The CDR3 sequence is CASSQTHEQFF. CDR3 DNA sequence: TGTGCCAGCAGTCAGACGCATGAGCAGTTCTTC.

V and J are TRBV7-9 and TRBJ2-2; the D gene could be TRBD1 or TRBD2 (5 bases each). The CDR3 is 17 residues long. V was shortened by 5 bases and J by 4 bases, with 20 bases between the two germline ends. The V gene's germline CDR1 is SEHNR and CDR2 FQNEAQ (reference sequence). CDR3 nucleotides: TGTGCCAGCAGCGCCCGGGACCCCCGCGCGGGCACCGGGGAGCTGTTTTTT. This codes for CASSARDPRAGTGELFF.

V is TRBV28 and J is TRBJ2-3, with D maybe TRBD1 (6 bases). V dropped 6 bases and J dropped 4 bases, with 26 bases sitting between them. The CDR3 has 18 residues. Germline values: CDR1 MDHEN, CDR2 SYDVKM. CDR3 protein: CASSDLQTGPQGADTQYF. CDR3 DNA sequence: TGTGCCAGCAGCGACCTCCAGACAGGCCCGCAAGGCGCAGATACGCAGTATTTT.

The chain has TRBV4-1 and TRBJ2-3; no reliable D call. Trimming pared 4 bases from V and 0 bases from J, leaving 14 bases between. There are 16 residues in the CDR3. Germline V CDR1 and CDR2: MGHRA, YSYEKL. CDR3 protein: CASSPWRPGSTDTQYF. DNA for the CDR3: TGCGCCAGCAGCCCATGGCGCCCCGGCAGCACAGATACGCAGTATTTT.

By sample fraction, this clone is medium-sized (0.01 to 0.1%). V usage is TRBV7-9 and J usage is TRBJ1-3; D remains unclear. Trimming pared 1 base from V and 0 bases from J, leaving 4 bases between. Looked up from germline, CDR1 is SEHNR and CDR2 is FQNEAQ (reference sequence). This CDR3 region has 14 residues. CDR3 nucleotide sequence: TGTGCCAGCAGCTTAGTCTCCTCTGGAAACACCATATATTTT. Its protein product is CASSLVSSGNTIYF.

The chain is built from TRBV18 and TRBJ2-7; D possibly corresponds to TRBD2 (7 bases). The CDR3 extends over 12 amino acids. Looked up from germline, CDR1 is KGHSH and CDR2 is LQKENI. The V end lost 3 bases, the J end lost 6 bases, and 9 bases lay between the germline ends. The CDR3, as DNA: TGTGCCAGCTCACCTAGGGGGGGCGAGCAGTACTTC. This codes for CASSPRGGEQYF.

By proportion, this clone is medium-sized. V usage is TRBV7-2 and J usage is TRBJ2-7; D uncertain. Germline CDR1 and CDR2: SGHTA and FQGNSA. Trimming pared 3 bases from V and 4 bases from J, leaving 10 bases between. The CDR3 is made up of 13 amino acids. CDR3 sequence: CASSFSGSYEQYF. For the CDR3, the DNA is TGTGCCAGCAGCTTTTCCGGGTCGTACGAGCAGTACTTC.

This clone was picked up a small number of times. The V gene is TRBV14, the J gene TRBJ1-1, with a tentative D call TRBD1 (5 bases). V was pared by 0 bases and J by 5 bases, with 10 bases between. The CDR3 sequence is 14 residues long. In germline, CDR1 is SGHDN, CDR2 FVKESK. Here the CDR3 reads CASSQEGAGTEAFF. CDR3 bases: TGTGCCAGCAGCCAAGAAGGGGCCGGGACTGAAGCTTTCTTT. Full variable domain (missing parts from reference TRBV14 and TRBJ1-1): EAGVTQFPSHSVIEKGQTVTLRCDPISGHDNLYWYRRVMGKEIKFLLHFVKESKQDESGMPNNRFLAERTGGTYSTLKVQPAELEDSGVYFCASSQEGAGTEAFFGQGTRLTVV.